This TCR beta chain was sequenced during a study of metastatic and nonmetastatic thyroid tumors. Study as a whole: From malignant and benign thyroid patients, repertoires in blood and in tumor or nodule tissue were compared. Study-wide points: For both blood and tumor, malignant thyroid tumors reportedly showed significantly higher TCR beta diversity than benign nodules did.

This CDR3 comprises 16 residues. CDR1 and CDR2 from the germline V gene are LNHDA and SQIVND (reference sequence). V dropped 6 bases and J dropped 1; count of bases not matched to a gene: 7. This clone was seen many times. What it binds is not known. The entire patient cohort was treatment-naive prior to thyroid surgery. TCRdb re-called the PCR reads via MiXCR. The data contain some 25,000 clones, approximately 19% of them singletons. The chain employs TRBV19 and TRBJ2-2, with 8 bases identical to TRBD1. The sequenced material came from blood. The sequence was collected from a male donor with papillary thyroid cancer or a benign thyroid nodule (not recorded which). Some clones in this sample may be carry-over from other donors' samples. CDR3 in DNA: TGTGCCAGTAGCACGACCGGGACAGGGAACACCGGGGAGCTGTTTTTT. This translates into CASSTTGTGNTGELFF.